This record looks at one TCR beta chain sequence and its context. This receptor's antigen is unknown. Per-base qualities were not stored, and no clone one base away is much larger. TCRbeta CDR3 regions were amplified from genomic DNA by means of the immunoSEQ Assay, a bias-controlled multiplex PCR. The study's processing was this. Within the assay, amplification of reference gene primers was used to estimate how many nucleated cells each sample contained. To quantify the absolute abundance of each unique TCRbeta CDR3 rearrangement, sequence reads were collapsed and filtered. For each sample, productive Simpson clonality was calculated as the square root of Simpson's diversity index across productive rearrangements. The immuneACCESS repertoire file appears here via TCRdb, limited to in-frame rearrangements. These files lack a portion of the clones; in checked studies, under half of the deficit traces to unresolved V genes, and the cause of the others is not known. V and J calls plus clone size are reproduced from that table; the DNA served to infer D and trimming. The sample table lists roughly 40,000 clones, 90% to 95% of them with a count of one. In total, the top ten clones hold under 0.4% of the sample.

The sample belongs to a study of blood T cell repertoires in COVID-19 (dated by TCRdb to the early 2020s). As for the study more broadly: Samples from collaborators originated in the United States, Italy and Spain and spanned both the acute and convalescent phases of COVID-19. The prospective study material was composed of cDNA or gDNA derived from T cells, B-cell-depleted T cells, or PBMCs. Subjects who had been exposed to COVID-19, were actively infected with it, or had recovered from it provided the deeply sampled blood TCRbeta repertoires that made up the dataset. The repertoires were made available in a free public database intended to serve as a resource for research on the immune response to SARS-CoV-2. Samples came from the ongoing ImmuneRACE study (first 160 participants) plus 1,254 subjects from 6 global collaborators. Sample metadata almost always included a de-identified subject ID, COVID-19 status, age in years and sex. Where available, HLA class I and class II types were taken from metadata supplied by the sample provider and were not determined by assay-based typing.

Overall results and qualifications from the work: The quantity of clinical and demographic metadata differed by source and by participant and was supplied without curation.

In Seattle, one collaborating source enrolled patients while the infection was active and tracked those patients longitudinally over the course of disease. Collaborating institutions collected whole blood in K2EDTA tubes following their own protocols. For TCRbeta analysis, collaborators shipped samples as frozen whole blood, isolated PBMCs, or DNA extracted from either of those sample types. There are 14 amino acids in the CDR3, from cysteine to phenylalanine inclusive. The entry retains the CDR3 DNA only, 42 bases that are in frame from base 1. From a lookup of the germline V gene, CDR1 and CDR2 are MNHNS and SASEGT. V has 0 bases trimmed and J has 9 bases trimmed; junction bases matching no gene number 4.

Sequencing was carried out using peripheral blood. The receptor was derived from a man aged 50 or older with COVID-19, enrolled during active disease. The chain is made from TRBV6-1 and TRBJ2-1; 8 central nucleotides agree with TRBD2. The CDR3 region reads CASSEAILAAEQFF. The nucleotide sequence is given as TGTGCCAGCAGTGAAGCTATACTAGCGGCTGAGCAGTTCTTC.